This T cell receptor (beta chain) emerged from a study of post-analysis software for immune sequencing data. Study observations and caveats: Controls showed lower frequencies than patients for roughly 5 TRBV segments, and TRBV5-6, TRBV5-1 and TRBV20-1 were among these. Controls had significantly higher normalized Chao1 diversity than multiple sclerosis patients.

The germline gives CDR1 SGHTA, CDR2 FQGTGA. The trim removed 5 bases at V and 4 bases at J, leaving 9 bases unmatched. The CDR3 extends over 16 amino acids. The TCR beta cDNA libraries contained unique molecular identifiers. TCRdb redid the calling of the PCR reads with MiXCR, one entry per CDR3 protein. The data show 750,000 to 950,000 distinct CDR3 sequences, roughly 46% seen once. To note about this clonotype: Its target is unknown.

Material for sequencing was blood. V and J are TRBV7-3 and TRBJ2-7, with 12 bases identical to TRBD2. The receptor was derived from a girl aged 10 to 17 with multiple sclerosis. The CDR3 DNA reads as TGTGCCAGCAGCCGAAACCGACTAGCGGGAGATTACGAGCAGTACTTC. Amino acid sequence: CASSRNRLAGDYEQYF.